Below are 25 T cell receptor beta chains sequenced from a single sample in a study of cytomegalovirus exposure and HLA in healthy donors. Primers for the PCR totalled 60 Vbeta and 13 Jbeta. Profiled with immunoSEQ multiplex PCR; TCRdb holds only in-frame clones, not every one. This sample yields 170,000 or so clones, of which 75% to 90% are seen a single time; almost 7% belongs to the top ten. Sequencing input: PBMCs. Receptors were obtained from a young man in good health and CMV-seropositive.

V is TRBV25-1 and J is TRBJ2-7, with 11 bases that match TRBD2. V trimming: 6 bases; J trimming: 4 bases; junction bases outside the gene matches: 8. In germline, CDR1 is MGHDK, CDR2 SYGVNS. CDR3 length: 15 residues. CDR3 nucleotide sequence: TGTGCCAGCAGCGGGTCGGGACTAGCGGAATACGAGCAGTACTTC. It specifies CASSGSGLAEYEQYF.

V and J are TRBV27 and TRBJ1-1; TRBD1 matches at 8 bases. Germline V gene lookup returns CDR1 MNHEY and CDR2 SMNVEV (reference sequence). The CDR3 contains 12 residues. The V gene end was trimmed by 3 bases and the J gene end by 7 bases; junction bases not matched to a gene: 1. CDR3 residues: CASSFGQGEAFF. Written as DNA, the CDR3 is TGTGCCAGCAGTTTTGGACAGGGTGAAGCTTTCTTT.

This sequence joins TRBV30 and TRBJ1-5, with D possibly TRBD1 on 5 matching bases. Trimming left V 0 bases short and J 5 bases short, with 17 bases between. The CDR3 has 16 amino acids. The germline V gene has CDR1 GTSNPN and CDR2 SVGIG (reference sequence). The CDR3 region has the DNA TGTGCCTGGAGTGTTCTCTCCCGACAGTTAGATCAGCCCCAGCATTTT. Its protein is CAWSVLSRQLDQPQHF.

This clone was picked up a small number of times. The chain is built from TRBV7-6 and TRBJ2-7; 9 bases are shared with TRBD2. This CDR3 comprises 15 residues. V shed 1 base, J shed 3 bases, and the junction held 4 bases outside the gene matches. Germline lookup yields CDR1 SGHVS and CDR2 FNYEAQ. The CDR3 DNA follows: TGTGCCAGCAGCTTAGTAGCGGGGGAATTCTACGAGCAGTACTTC. Amino acids: CASSLVAGEFYEQYF.

This clone was observed once. The gene calls are TRBV19 and TRBJ1-4; D gene ambiguous. The CDR3 sequence is 11 residues long. V was cut by 8 bases and J by 6 bases, with 7 bases left in between. CDR1 is LNHDA, CDR2 SQIVND, per germline (reference sequence). CDR3 amino acids: CASGDYEKLFF. For the CDR3, the DNA is TGTGCCAGTGGTGACTATGAAAAACTGTTTTTT.

The V and J genes are TRBV19 and TRBJ2-7, with TRBD2 as a possible D gene (7 bases). The germline gives CDR1 LNHDA, CDR2 SQIVND (reference sequence). This CDR3 is 15 amino acids long. Deletions cut 8 bases from V and 6 bases from J, with 23 bases between. CDR3 protein: CASRSFDGGGGEQYF. The CDR3 nucleotides are TGTGCCAGTCGCTCCTTCGACGGGGGAGGGGGCGAGCAGTACTTC.

The rearrangement links TRBV27 to TRBJ1-2; possible D gene TRBD1, 5 bases. Germline V lookup: CDR1 MNHEY, CDR2 SMNVEV (reference sequence). Between the trimmed V and J ends, which lost 6 bases and 4 bases, there was a span of 15 bases. CDR3 length: 14 amino acids. CDR3 residues: CASRGGDTGYGYTF. The CDR3 DNA follows: TGTGCCAGCAGGGGGGGGGATACCGGCTATGGCTACACCTTC.

The V call is TRBV29-1, the J call TRBJ2-7; 7 nucleotides agree with TRBD1. The ends lost 3 bases at V and 1 base at J; junction bases unmatched: 3. Germline CDR1 reads SQVTM; CDR2 reads ANQGSEA. CDR3 length: 13 amino acids. In DNA, the CDR3 is TGCAGCGTTGAGGGACAGTTTTCCTACGAGCAGTACTTC. Protein product: CSVEGQFSYEQYF.

The chain couples TRBV25-1 to TRBJ2-1; 7 bases map to TRBD2. There are 14 residues in the CDR3. Germline V CDR1 and CDR2: MGHDK, SYGVNS. Trimming took 5 bases from V and 4 from J; bases not matched to a gene: 5. The CDR3 DNA follows: TGTGCCAGCAGTCCCATGCGGGGGTACAATGAGCAGTTCTTC. Its protein is CASSPMRGYNEQFF. Variable domain in full (rest from reference TRBV25-1 and TRBJ2-1): EADIYQTPRYLVIGTGKKITLECSQTMGHDKMYWYQQDPGMELHLIHYSYGVNSTEKGDLSSESTVSRIRTEHFPLTLESARPSHTSQYLCASSPMRGYNEQFFGPGTRLTVL.

The chain couples TRBV19 to TRBJ1-2; D remains ambiguous. Trimming took 6 bases from V and 5 from J, leaving 16 bases between them. The CDR3 runs to 14 residues. Germline V lookup: CDR1 LNHDA, CDR2 SQIVND (reference sequence). The CDR3 region has the DNA TGTGCCAGTAGCCCCACAGACGTGCCGTATGGCTACACCTTC. It is translated as CASSPTDVPYGYTF.

The V call is TRBV13, the J call TRBJ2-3, with D unclear. The CDR3 contains 13 residues. Between the trimmed V and J ends, which lost 5 bases and 2 bases, there was a span of 8 bases. From germline, CDR1 is PRHDT and CDR2 FYEKMQ (reference sequence). CDR3: CASSPDSTDTQYF. The CDR3 coding sequence is TGTGCCAGCAGCCCAGACTCCACAGATACGCAGTATTTT.

V gene TRBV10-3 combines with J gene TRBJ2-2; no definite D call. CDR1 is ENHRY, CDR2 SYGVKD, per germline. V was trimmed by 0 bases and J by 1 base, leaving 6 bases between them. The CDR3 loop spans 15 amino acids. The CDR3 sequence: CAISESSGNTGELFF. In DNA form, the CDR3 reads TGTGCCATCAGTGAGTCGTCCGGGAACACCGGGGAGCTGTTTTTT.

The chain employs TRBV28 and TRBJ2-1; 7 bases agree with TRBD2. The germline V gene encodes CDR1 MDHEN and CDR2 SYDVKM. This CDR3 comprises 15 residues. With V trimmed by 4 bases and J by 7 bases, 10 bases remained unmatched. As DNA, the CDR3 is TGTGCCAGCAGTTCGCCGACTAGCAGTGTTAATGAGCAGTTCTTC. It encodes CASSSPTSSVNEQFF.

This clone was detected only a few times. One end of the junction fails to match germline, which may point to a read error. The chain is built from TRBV29-1 and TRBJ1-1, with D possibly matching TRBD1 (5 bases). CDR3 size: 14 residues. From germline, CDR1 is SQVTM and CDR2 ANQGSEA. The CDR3 coding sequence is TGCAGCGTTGACGTCTTGCGGGGGAACGCTGAAGCTTTCTTT. Amino acids: CSVDVLRGNAEAFF.

The chain carries TRBV10-1 and TRBJ2-5; unclear D gene. The germline V gene has CDR1 WNHNN and CDR2 SYGVQD (reference sequence). CDR3 size: 13 residues. Deletions cut 4 bases from V and 4 bases from J, with 10 bases between. As DNA, the CDR3 is TGCGCCAGCAGTGCCGGTAATGCAGAGACCCAGTACTTC. This translates into CASSAGNAETQYF.

This chain connects TRBV11-2 to TRBJ2-5, with TRBD2 matching 8 bases. The CDR3 sequence is 16 residues long. Germline V gene lookup returns CDR1 SGHAT and CDR2 FQNNGV. J was trimmed by 4 bases and V by 5 bases; bases with no gene match: 12. CDR3 sequence reads: CASSERTSLVAETQYF. The CDR3 DNA reads as TGTGCCAGCAGCGAACGGACTAGCCTTGTAGCAGAGACCCAGTACTTC.

The CDR3 bases are TGTGCCAGCAGTGCCTCAGCGGGGGGGCTCCACGAGCAGTACTTC. Its protein product is CASSASAGGLHEQYF. The V gene is TRBV2, the J gene TRBJ2-7; 10 bases fit TRBD2. The V and J ends lost 4 bases and 5 bases, in that order; junction bases with no gene match: 8. CDR1 is SNHLY, CDR2 FYNNEI, per germline. The CDR3 has 15 amino acids.

This clone was detected once. The chain uses TRBV19 and TRBJ1-1; tentatively, D is TRBD1 (5 bases). From germline, CDR1 is LNHDA and CDR2 SQIVND (reference sequence). V lost 0 bases to trimming and J lost 11 bases, with 13 bases between them. CDR3 length: 13 amino acids. This CDR3 reads CASSIDLMSGAFF. The DNA of the CDR3 is TGTGCCAGTAGTATAGATCTTATGTCAGGGGCTTTCTTT.

The sample holds one count of this clone. The genes are TRBV27 and TRBJ2-7; D gene ambiguous. V was pared by 6 bases and J by 4 bases, with 10 bases between. CDR1 is MNHEY, CDR2 SMNVEV, per germline (reference sequence). CDR3 length equals 12 residues. CDR3 sequence (DNA): TGTGCCAGCAGGCTTAACAGTTACGAGCAGTACTTC. This gives the protein CASRLNSYEQYF.

The chain carries TRBV9 and TRBJ2-5; 7 nucleotides line up with TRBD2. The CDR3 has 15 residues. The germline CDR1 and CDR2 sequences are SGDLS and YYNGEE. Unmatched junction bases numbered 5, after V lost 1 base and J lost 2 bases. The CDR3 is CASSVTASGQETQYF. The CDR3 DNA is TGTGCCAGCAGCGTAACGGCTAGCGGACAAGAGACCCAGTACTTC.

The V gene is TRBV7-2, the J gene TRBJ2-1, with D possibly TRBD2 on 7 matching bases. Germline V gene data show CDR1 as SGHTA and CDR2 as FQGNSA. The CDR3 has 16 amino acids. V lost 1 base to trimming and J lost 6 bases, with 16 bases between them. The DNA for the CDR3 is TGTGCCAGCAGCTTAGGCCCGGGGGGCCGCGGCAATGAGCAGTTCTTC. It specifies CASSLGPGGRGNEQFF.

This chain links TRBV28 with TRBJ2-3; D unclear. Looked up from germline, CDR1 is MDHEN and CDR2 is SYDVKM. The CDR3 extends over 12 amino acids. V was cut by 3 bases and J by 6 bases, with 7 bases left in between. In DNA, the CDR3 is TGTGCCAGCAGTTTGTCCCGGGATACGCAGTATTTT. Amino acids: CASSLSRDTQYF.

This clone was found a few times. The V gene is TRBV5-4, the J gene TRBJ2-3; 7 bases fit TRBD1. The CDR3 runs 15 residues. Germline V gene sequence: CDR1 SGHNT, CDR2 YYREEE (reference sequence). J gave up 3 bases and V 0 bases, and 4 bases lay outside the gene matches. The CDR3 DNA reads as TGTGCCAGCAGCTTGGGTCCGACAGGGACAGATACGCAGTATTTT. Its translation is CASSLGPTGTDTQYF. The variable domain in full, completed from reference TRBV5-4 and TRBJ2-3, reads ETGVTQSPTHLIKTRGQQVTLRCSSQSGHNTVSWYQQALGQGPQFIFQYYREEENGRGNFPPRFSGLQFPNYSSELNVNALELDDSALYLCASSLGPTGTDTQYFGPGTRLTVL.

V and J are TRBV2 and TRBJ2-7; tentative D call: TRBD2 (6 bases). CDR1 and CDR2 from the germline V gene are SNHLY and FYNNEI. Between the trimmed V and J ends, which lost 7 bases and 1 base, there was a span of 11 bases. This CDR3 is built from 13 residues. CDR3 nucleotide sequence: TGTGCCAGCAAGCCAGGGACTTCCTACGAGCAGTACTTC. This codes for CASKPGTSYEQYF.

The V gene is TRBV28, the J gene TRBJ2-1; 13 bases agree with TRBD2. Germline CDR1 is MDHEN and CDR2 is SYDVKM. The V segment lost 5 bases and the J segment 9 bases; nucleotides outside the gene matches: 19. This CDR3 spans 19 amino acids. The CDR3 loop reads CASSTALIGTSGAVSEQFF. Here the CDR3 DNA reads TGTGCCAGCAGTACCGCTCTCATTGGGACTAGCGGGGCTGTGAGTGAGCAGTTCTTC.